The 11 T cell receptor beta chains presented below share a single source sample, sequenced in a study of T cells in localized non-small cell lung cancer. Using immunoSEQ multiplex PCR, the repertoire was profiled, and TCRdb retains in-frame clones only, with some absent. The sample carries 20,000 to 25,000 clones, 75% to 90% recorded once. Specimen: peripheral blood, collected before any cancer treatment. These receptor sequences come from a female donor over 55 with stage I lung adenocarcinoma.

This chain uses TRBV11-2 with TRBJ1-2; TRBD1 might be the D (5 bases). Per the germline V gene, CDR1 is SGHAT and CDR2 is FQNNGV. CDR3 length: 17 amino acids. Trimming removed 1 base at V and 4 bases at J, with 19 bases between. CDR3 sequence reads: CASSLGLSTVVTYGYTF. CDR3 in DNA: TGTGCCAGCAGCTTAGGGTTGTCGACAGTTGTGACCTATGGCTACACCTTC.

This sequence joins TRBV25-1 and TRBJ1-2; D is unclear. Germline lookup yields CDR1 MGHDK and CDR2 SYGVNS. V lost 5 bases to trimming and J lost 6 bases, with 7 bases between them. This CDR3 has 11 amino acids. In DNA, the CDR3 is TGTGCCAGCAGTCGAGGGAATGGCTACACCTTC. Translated, it gives CASSRGNGYTF.

The chain employs TRBV30 and TRBJ1-1, with no clear D. The CDR3 has 15 residues. V was pared by 1 base and J by 0 bases, with 12 bases between. Germline CDR1 is GTSNPN and CDR2 is SVGIG (reference sequence). The CDR3 sequence: CAWSGPRSMNTEAFF. CDR3 nucleotide sequence: TGTGCCTGGAGTGGCCCCAGGAGCATGAACACTGAAGCTTTCTTT.

This chain joins TRBV19 and TRBJ2-1, with 12 positions matching TRBD2. Germline V gives CDR1 LNHDA, CDR2 SQIVND (reference sequence). Losses at the gene ends were 7 bases for V and 2 bases for J; bases not matched to a gene: 6. The CDR3 loop spans 16 amino acids. This CDR3 reads CASTSPSGRAYNEQFF. The CDR3, as DNA: TGTGCCAGTACCTCTCCTAGCGGGAGGGCCTACAATGAGCAGTTCTTC.

This clone has a single count. J is TRBJ1-1 and V is TRBV11-2, with D maybe TRBD1 (5 bases). CDR1 is SGHAT and CDR2 is FQNNGV in the germline V gene. The CDR3 totals 15 residues. Trimming took 5 bases from V and 4 from J, leaving 17 bases between them. The chain's CDR3 is CASSAPGFGFTEAFF. The CDR3 DNA is TGTGCCAGCAGCGCCCCAGGGTTCGGGTTCACTGAAGCTTTCTTT.

This chain links TRBV5-1 with TRBJ2-7; 10 nucleotides line up with TRBD1. The CDR3 runs to 15 residues. Germline values: CDR1 SGHRS, CDR2 YFSETQ. J lost 2 bases, V lost 4 bases, and 6 bases had no gene match. The CDR3 sequence is CASSPGTGVAYEQYF. CDR3 coding DNA: TGCGCCAGCAGCCCTGGGACAGGGGTAGCCTACGAGCAGTACTTC.

The chain carries TRBV5-1 and TRBJ2-3; 15 bases are a match to TRBD2. V was clipped by 4 bases and J by 4 bases; unmatched bases: 13. Germline-derived CDR1 and CDR2 are SGHRS and YFSETQ. The CDR3 sequence is 19 residues long. The CDR3 sequence is CASSMPGGLAGGPSDTQYF. The CDR3 DNA sequence: TGCGCCAGCAGCATGCCCGGTGGACTAGCGGGAGGGCCGTCAGATACGCAGTATTTT.

In its sample, this clone was seen once. The CDR3 DNA reads as TGTGCCAGCAGCTTAGGTATGATCGCGGGCGGGACAGAGCACACAGATACGCAGTATTTT. Amino acids: CASSLGMIAGGTEHTDTQYF. V and J are TRBV7-6 and TRBJ2-3; possibly TRBD1 for D (7 bases). V lost 1 base and J lost 2, with 25 bases in between. The CDR3 extends over 20 amino acids. Germline values: CDR1 SGHVS, CDR2 FNYEAQ.

The V and J genes are TRBV2 and TRBJ1-4, with a possible D match to TRBD1 (5 bases). Germline CDR1 SNHLY, CDR2 FYNNEI. Trimming cost V 2 bases and J 8 bases, with 15 bases left between them. The CDR3 has 15 amino acids. The CDR3 is CASSEITVGQEKLFF. In DNA form, the CDR3 reads TGTGCCAGCAGTGAAATTACGGTGGGGCAGGAAAAACTGTTTTTT.

This clone was seen a single time. The rearrangement uses TRBV5-5 and TRBJ1-1; no definite D call. The CDR3 has 13 residues. The germline V and J ends were trimmed by 4 bases and 1 base, with 8 bases remaining between them. Germline CDR1 reads SGHKS; CDR2 reads YYEKEE (reference sequence). CDR3 bases: TGTGCCAGCAGCAGTTTGGGGAACACTGAAGCTTTCTTT. Protein product: CASSSLGNTEAFF.

The V gene is TRBV19, the J gene TRBJ1-5; 9 bases match TRBD1. This CDR3 is 15 amino acids long. Losses at the gene ends were 11 bases for V and 0 bases for J; bases not matched to a gene: 8. Germline CDR1 is LNHDA and CDR2 is SQIVND (reference sequence). The DNA for the CDR3 is TGTGCCTGCGATAGGACAGGGGATAGCAATCAGCCCCAGCATTTT. Translating gives CACDRTGDSNQPQHF.